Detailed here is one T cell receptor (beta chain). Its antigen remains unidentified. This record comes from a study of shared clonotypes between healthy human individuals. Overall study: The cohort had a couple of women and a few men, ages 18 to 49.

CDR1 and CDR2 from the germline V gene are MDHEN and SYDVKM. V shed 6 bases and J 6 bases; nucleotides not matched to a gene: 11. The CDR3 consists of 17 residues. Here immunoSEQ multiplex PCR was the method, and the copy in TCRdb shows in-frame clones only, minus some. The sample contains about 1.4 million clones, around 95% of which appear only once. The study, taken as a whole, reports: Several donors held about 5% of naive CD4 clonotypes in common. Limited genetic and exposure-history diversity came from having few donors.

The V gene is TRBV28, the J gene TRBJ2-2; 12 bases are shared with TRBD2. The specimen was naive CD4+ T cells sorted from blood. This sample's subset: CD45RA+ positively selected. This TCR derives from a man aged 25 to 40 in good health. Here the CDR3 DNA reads TGTGCCAGCAGCACGTCCCGACTAGCGGGAGTCGCCGGGGAGCTGTTTTTT. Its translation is CASSTSRLAGVAGELFF.